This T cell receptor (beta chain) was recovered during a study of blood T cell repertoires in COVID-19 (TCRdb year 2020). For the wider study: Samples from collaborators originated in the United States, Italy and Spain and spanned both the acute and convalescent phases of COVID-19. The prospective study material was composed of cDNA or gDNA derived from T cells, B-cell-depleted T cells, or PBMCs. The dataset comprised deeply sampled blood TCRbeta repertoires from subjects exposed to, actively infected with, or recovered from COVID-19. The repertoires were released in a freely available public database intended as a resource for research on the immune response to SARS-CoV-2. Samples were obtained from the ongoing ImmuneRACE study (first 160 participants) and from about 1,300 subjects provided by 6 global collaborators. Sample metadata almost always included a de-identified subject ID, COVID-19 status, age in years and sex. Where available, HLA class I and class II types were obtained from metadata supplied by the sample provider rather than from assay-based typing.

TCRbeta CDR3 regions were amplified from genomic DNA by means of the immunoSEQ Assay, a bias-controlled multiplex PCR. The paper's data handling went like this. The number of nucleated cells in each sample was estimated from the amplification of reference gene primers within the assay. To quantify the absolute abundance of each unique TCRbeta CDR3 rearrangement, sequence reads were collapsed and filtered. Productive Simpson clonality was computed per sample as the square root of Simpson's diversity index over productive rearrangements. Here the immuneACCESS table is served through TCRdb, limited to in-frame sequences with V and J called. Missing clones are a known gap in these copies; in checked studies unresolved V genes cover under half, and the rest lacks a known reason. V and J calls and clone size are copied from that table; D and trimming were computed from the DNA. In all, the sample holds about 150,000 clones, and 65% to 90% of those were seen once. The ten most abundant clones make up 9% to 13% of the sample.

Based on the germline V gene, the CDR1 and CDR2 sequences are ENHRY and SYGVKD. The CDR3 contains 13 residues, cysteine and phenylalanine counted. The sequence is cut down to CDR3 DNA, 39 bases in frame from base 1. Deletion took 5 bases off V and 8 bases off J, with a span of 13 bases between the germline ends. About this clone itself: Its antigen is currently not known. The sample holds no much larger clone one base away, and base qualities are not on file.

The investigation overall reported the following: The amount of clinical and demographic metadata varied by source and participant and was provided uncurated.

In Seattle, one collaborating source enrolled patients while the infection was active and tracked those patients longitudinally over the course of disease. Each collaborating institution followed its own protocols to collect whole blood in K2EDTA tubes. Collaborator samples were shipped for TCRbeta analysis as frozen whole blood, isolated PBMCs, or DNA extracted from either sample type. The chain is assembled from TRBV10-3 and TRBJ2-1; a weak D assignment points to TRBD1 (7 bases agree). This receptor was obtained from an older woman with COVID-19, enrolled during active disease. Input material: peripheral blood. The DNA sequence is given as TGTGCCATCAGTCAGGGGGGTAGCGATGAGCAGTTCTTC. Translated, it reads CAISQGGSDEQFF.